The TCR beta chain under discussion was sequenced for a study of regulatory T cells in long-lasting Graves disease. Time point given: persistent/refractory GD, antithyroid drugs over 5 years with positive TRAb. Researchers made the TCR library from RNA that was extracted from PBMCs. The CDR3 covers 16 residues. With 5 bases clipped from V and 1 base from J, the junction kept 7 bases outside the gene matches. The V gene's germline CDR1 is MNHEY and CDR2 SMNVEV (reference sequence). TCR beta libraries were built with iRepertoire HTBI primers and Arm-PCR of CDR3 regions. TCRdb re-called the multiplex PCR reads through MiXCR, storing one row per CDR3 protein. The sample shows approximately 400,000 distinct CDR3 sequences, less than 30% of them seen only once. This clonotype has only a few counts.

The chain combines TRBV27 with TRBJ1-5, with 8 nucleotides matching TRBD1. This TCR was recovered from a middle-aged woman with Graves disease. This specimen consisted of peripheral blood mononuclear cells (PBMCs), obtained when the disease was refractory, from a patient treated with antithyroid drugs. The CDR3 bases are TGTGCCAGCAGTCCTGTGACAGGGGTGAGCAATCAGCCCCAGCATTTT. Protein: CASSPVTGVSNQPQHF.